This T cell receptor (beta chain) was sequenced in a study of cytomegalovirus exposure and HLA in healthy donors. Germline CDR1 reads MNHEY; CDR2 reads SMNVEV (reference sequence). This CDR3 region has 14 residues. The V end lost 2 bases, the J end lost 4 bases, and 11 bases lay between the germline ends. PCR used 60 Vbeta primers and 13 Jbeta primers. Repertoires were generated with immunoSEQ multiplex PCR, while TCRdb's copy carries only in-frame clones and drops some. The sample holds more than 200,000 clones; about 75% are singletons and the top ten take 1.8%. The receptor was isolated from a male donor in good health and CMV-seronegative. Sample: PBMCs. The V gene is TRBV27, the J gene TRBJ1-2; perhaps TRBD1 as D (5 bases). CDR3 nucleotide sequence: TGTGCCAGCAGTTTAGTACGGGGGTCCTATGGCTACACCTTC. Protein: CASSLVRGSYGYTF.